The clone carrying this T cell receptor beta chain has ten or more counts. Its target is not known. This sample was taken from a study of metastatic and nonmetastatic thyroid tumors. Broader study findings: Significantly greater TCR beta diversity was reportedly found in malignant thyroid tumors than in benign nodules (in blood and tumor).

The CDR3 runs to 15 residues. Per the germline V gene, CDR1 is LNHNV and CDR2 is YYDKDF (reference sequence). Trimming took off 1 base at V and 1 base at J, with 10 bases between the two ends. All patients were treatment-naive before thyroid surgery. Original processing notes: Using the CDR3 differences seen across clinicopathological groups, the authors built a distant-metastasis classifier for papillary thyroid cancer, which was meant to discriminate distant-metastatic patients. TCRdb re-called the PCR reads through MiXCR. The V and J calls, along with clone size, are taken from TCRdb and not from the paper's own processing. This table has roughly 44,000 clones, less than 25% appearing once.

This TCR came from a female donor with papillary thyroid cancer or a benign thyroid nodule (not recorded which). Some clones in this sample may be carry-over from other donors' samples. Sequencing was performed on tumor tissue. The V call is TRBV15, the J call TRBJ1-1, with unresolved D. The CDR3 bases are TGTGCCACCAGCAGAGGTGGTCGGACGAACACTGAAGCTTTCTTT. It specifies CATSRGGRTNTEAFF.